This TCR beta chain was identified during a study of T cell responses to AZD1222 COVID-19 vaccine. Generated by immunoSEQ multiplex PCR, the TCRdb table keeps only in-frame clones and is missing some. The sample contains more than 95,000 clones, more than 85% of which appear only once. As regards this clone: Its antigen is unidentified.

The CDR3 is 13 amino acids. V was pared by 3 bases and J by 4 bases, with 7 bases between. The study's findings and limits: Donors were chiefly white British, with a greater number of females, and clonal diversity was perhaps underestimated.

The specimen comprised peripheral blood, sampled on day 0 of AZD1222 vaccination. The clonotype was recovered from an adult in good health. The V gene is TRBV12-3 or TRBV12-4, the J gene TRBJ1-5; the D is unclear. For the CDR3, the DNA is TGTGCCAGCAGTTTTTCCCCTAATCAGCCCCAGCATTTT. Translated: CASSFSPNQPQHF.